This T cell receptor (beta chain) stems from a study of cytomegalovirus exposure and HLA in healthy donors. Whole-study findings and limits: Most TCR sequences were seen very rarely across donors, but some public TCRs occurred in many. The study flagged some 170 TCR beta chains as cytomegalovirus-associated.

In regard to this clone: As yet, its antigen is unknown.

Germline loops: CDR1 MDHEN, CDR2 SYDVKM. This CDR3 comprises 14 residues. Deletions cut 4 bases from V and 12 bases from J, with 22 bases between. The donors were in the approximately 120-subject validation cohort; that cohort was separate from the approximately 670-subject first cohort. Data came from immunoSEQ multiplex PCR; TCRdb stores just in-frame clones and leaves some out. The sample has about 110,000 clones, over 75% seen once. Sequencing input: PBMCs. The TCR originated in a woman younger than 30 in good health and CMV-seronegative. The rearrangement uses TRBV28 and TRBJ2-7; weak D call: TRBD1 (6 bases). The DNA for the CDR3 is TGTGCCAGCAGTTACCGGGACACCCTTTTGAGCCGGTACTTC. As protein: CASSYRDTLLSRYF.